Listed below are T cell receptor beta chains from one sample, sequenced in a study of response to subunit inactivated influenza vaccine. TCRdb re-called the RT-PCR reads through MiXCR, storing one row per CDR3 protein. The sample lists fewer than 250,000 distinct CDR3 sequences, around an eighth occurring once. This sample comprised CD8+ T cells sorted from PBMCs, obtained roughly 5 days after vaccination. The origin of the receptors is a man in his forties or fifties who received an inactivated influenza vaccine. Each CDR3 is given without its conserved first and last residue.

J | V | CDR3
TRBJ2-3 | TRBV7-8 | ASSLRATLADTQY
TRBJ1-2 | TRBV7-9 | ASSAESYRANYGYT
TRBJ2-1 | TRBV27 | ASGPGTSGHNEQF
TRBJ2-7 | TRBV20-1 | SAGLSYEQY
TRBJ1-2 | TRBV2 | ASSEGQLNYGYT
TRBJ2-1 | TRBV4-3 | ASSQTSGITHNEQF
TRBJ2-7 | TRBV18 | ASSPSAGTVYEQY
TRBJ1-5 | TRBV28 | ASSLTDVSNQPQH
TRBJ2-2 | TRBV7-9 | ASGRGWELF
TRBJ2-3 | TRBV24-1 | ATSDLPGLAGISDTQY
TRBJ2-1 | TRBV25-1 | ASSESLLAGSEQF
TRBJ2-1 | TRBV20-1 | SADQDNEQF
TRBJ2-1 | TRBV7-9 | ASSSPLAEQF
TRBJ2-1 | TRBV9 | ASSVAPQEREAYNEQF
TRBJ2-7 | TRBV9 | ASSVGDGSSYEQY
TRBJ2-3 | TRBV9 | ASSVGPSGYPTDTQY
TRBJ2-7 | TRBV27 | ASSLLTSGTYEQY
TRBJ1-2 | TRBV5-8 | ASTISFNGYT
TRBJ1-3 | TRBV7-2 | ASSRDRVGGNTIY
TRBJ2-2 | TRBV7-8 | ASSFPLIEGPGTGELF
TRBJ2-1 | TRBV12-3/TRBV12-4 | ASSSTPREQF
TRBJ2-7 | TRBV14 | ASSPLALLHEQY
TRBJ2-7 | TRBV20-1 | SARDGLVFTYEQY
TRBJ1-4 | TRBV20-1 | SAWRGGAEKLF
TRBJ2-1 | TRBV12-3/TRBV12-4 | ASSALAGAGEQF
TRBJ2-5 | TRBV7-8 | ASSLGQGPETQY
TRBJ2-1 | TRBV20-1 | SARGLAGVHEQF
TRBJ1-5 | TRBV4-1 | ASSQDSGAQPQH
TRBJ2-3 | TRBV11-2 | ASSLGGTSGRRADTQY
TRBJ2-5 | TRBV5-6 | ASSWGRTVSQETQY
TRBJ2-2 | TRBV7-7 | ASSMTSGRASTGELF
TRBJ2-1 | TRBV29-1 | SVEERLAAHNEQF
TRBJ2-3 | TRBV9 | ASSVASGGSGPTDTQY
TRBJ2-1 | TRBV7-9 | ASSAPGGAFNEQF
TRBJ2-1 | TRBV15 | ATRGGRDSSYNEQF
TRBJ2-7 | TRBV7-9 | ASTRTGSTSEQY
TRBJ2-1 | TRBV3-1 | ASSQIAGRAIYEQF
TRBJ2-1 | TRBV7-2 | ASSLTGTSGYNEQF
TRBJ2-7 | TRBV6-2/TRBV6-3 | AISPGGYEQY
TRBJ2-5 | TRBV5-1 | ASSAVHRGPQETQY